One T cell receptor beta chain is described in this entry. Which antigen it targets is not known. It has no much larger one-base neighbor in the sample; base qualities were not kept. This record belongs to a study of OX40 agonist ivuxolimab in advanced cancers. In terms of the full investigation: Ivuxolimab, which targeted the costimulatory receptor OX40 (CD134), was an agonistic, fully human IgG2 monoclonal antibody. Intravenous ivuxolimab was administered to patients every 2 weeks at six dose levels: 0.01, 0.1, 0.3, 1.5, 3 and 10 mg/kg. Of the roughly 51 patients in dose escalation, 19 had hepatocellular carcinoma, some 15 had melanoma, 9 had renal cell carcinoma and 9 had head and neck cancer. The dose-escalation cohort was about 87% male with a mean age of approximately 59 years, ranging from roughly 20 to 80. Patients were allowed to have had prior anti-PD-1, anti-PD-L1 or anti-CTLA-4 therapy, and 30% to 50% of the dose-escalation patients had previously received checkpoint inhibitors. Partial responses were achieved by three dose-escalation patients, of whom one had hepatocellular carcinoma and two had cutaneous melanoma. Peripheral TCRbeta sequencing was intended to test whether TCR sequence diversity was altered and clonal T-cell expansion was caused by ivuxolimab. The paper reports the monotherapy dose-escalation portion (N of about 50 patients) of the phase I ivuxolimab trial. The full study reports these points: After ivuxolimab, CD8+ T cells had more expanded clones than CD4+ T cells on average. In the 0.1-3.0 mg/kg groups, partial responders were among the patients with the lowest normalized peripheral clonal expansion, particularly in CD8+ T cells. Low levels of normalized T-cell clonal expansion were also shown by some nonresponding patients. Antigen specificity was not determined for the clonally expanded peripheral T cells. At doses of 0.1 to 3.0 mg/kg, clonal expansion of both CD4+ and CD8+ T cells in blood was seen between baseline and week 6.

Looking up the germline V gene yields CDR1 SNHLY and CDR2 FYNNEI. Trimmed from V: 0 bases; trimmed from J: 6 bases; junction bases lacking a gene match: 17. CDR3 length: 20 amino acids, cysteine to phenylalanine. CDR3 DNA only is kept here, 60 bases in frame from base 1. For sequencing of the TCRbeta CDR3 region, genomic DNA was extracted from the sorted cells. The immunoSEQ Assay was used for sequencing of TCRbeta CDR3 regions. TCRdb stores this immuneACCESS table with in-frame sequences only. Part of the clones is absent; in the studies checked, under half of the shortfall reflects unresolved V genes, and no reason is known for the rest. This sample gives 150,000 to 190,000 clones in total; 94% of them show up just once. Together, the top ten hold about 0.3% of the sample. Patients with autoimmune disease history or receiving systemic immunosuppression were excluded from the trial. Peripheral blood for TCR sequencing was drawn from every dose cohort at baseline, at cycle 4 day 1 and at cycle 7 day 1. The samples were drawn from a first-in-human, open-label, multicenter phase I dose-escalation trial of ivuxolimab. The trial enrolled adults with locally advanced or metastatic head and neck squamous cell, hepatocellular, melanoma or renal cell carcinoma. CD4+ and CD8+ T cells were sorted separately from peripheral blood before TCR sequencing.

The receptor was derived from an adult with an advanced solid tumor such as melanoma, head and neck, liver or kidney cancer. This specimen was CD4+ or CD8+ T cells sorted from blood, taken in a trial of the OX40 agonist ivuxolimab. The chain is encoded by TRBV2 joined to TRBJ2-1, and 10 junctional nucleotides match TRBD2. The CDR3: CASSEALPFFSGRPVNEQFF. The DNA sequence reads TGTGCCAGCAGTGAAGCGCTCCCCTTTTTTAGCGGGAGGCCCGTCAATGAGCAGTTCTTC.